Shown below are 10 T cell receptor beta chains from a single sample sequenced in a study of blood T cell repertoires in COVID-19. This table comes from immunoSEQ multiplex PCR, and its TCRdb copy is limited to in-frame clones, with some not included. The data show approximately 81,000 clones, almost 85% seen once. Sequences were obtained from peripheral blood. Receptors were obtained from a human donor in a cohort sampled during active COVID-19.

The chain has TRBV9 and TRBJ2-7; unclear D gene. Trimming removed 0 bases at V and 0 bases at J, with 7 bases between. The CDR3 extends over 14 amino acids. Looked up from germline, CDR1 is SGDLS and CDR2 is YYNGEE. The CDR3 DNA is TGTGCCAGCAGCGTAGAAACGGTCTCCTACGAGCAGTACTTC. Its protein is CASSVETVSYEQYF.

This rearrangement joins TRBV2 to TRBJ1-2; D remains unclear. From germline, CDR1 is SNHLY and CDR2 FYNNEI. This CDR3 comprises 16 residues. Trimming left V 6 bases short and J 4 bases short, with 21 bases between. CDR3 protein: CASRPSPGTRLYGYTF. The CDR3 region has the DNA TGTGCCAGCAGGCCGAGTCCCGGCACACGACTCTATGGCTACACCTTC.

The table lists this clone with a count of one. V is TRBV9 and J is TRBJ2-7; D is perhaps TRBD2 (5 bases). The germline gives CDR1 SGDLS, CDR2 YYNGEE. This CDR3 contains 13 residues. Trimming left V 0 bases short and J 1 base short, with 5 bases between. The CDR3 region has the DNA TGTGCCAGCAGCGTAGGAGGGTCCTACGAGCAGTACTTC. It translates to CASSVGGSYEQYF. The whole variable domain, filled in from reference TRBV9 and TRBJ2-7, reads DSGVTQTPKHLITATGQRVTLRCSPRSGDLSVYWYQQSLDQGLQFLIQYYNGEERAKGNILERFSAQQFPDLHSELNLSSLELGDSALYFCASSVGGSYEQYFGPGTRLTVT.

V usage is TRBV6-5 and J usage is TRBJ1-2; D is perhaps TRBD1 (5 bases). Trimming pared 0 bases from V and 8 bases from J, leaving 19 bases between. This CDR3 is 16 amino acids long. Germline V lookup: CDR1 MNHEY, CDR2 SVGAGI. The DNA for the CDR3 is TGTGCCAGCAGTTACTCGCCCAGGGCCCCAGAAGGAGGCTACACCTTC. The encoded protein is CASSYSPRAPEGGYTF.

This chain joins TRBV18 and TRBJ2-7; D possibly corresponds to TRBD1 (5 bases). Germline V gene sequence: CDR1 KGHSH, CDR2 LQKENI. The ends were cut back, 2 bases at V and 2 bases at J, with 13 bases in the middle. The CDR3 sequence is 15 residues long. CDR3 in DNA: TGTGCCAGCTCACCAAGCAACAGGAACACCTACGAGCAGTACTTC. Translation gives CASSPSNRNTYEQYF.

The gene calls are TRBV3-1 (or the pseudogene TRBV3-2) and TRBJ2-5, with D maybe TRBD1 (6 bases). This CDR3 region has 16 residues. The germline V gene encodes CDR1 LGHDT and CDR2 YNNKEL (reference sequence). V lost 1 base and J lost 2, with 14 bases in between. Here the CDR3 reads CASSQVRTAGQETQYF. In nucleotides, the CDR3 is TGTGCCAGCAGCCAAGTCCGGACAGCCGGACAAGAGACCCAGTACTTC.

The chain is built from TRBV4-2 and TRBJ1-5, with 9 bases matching TRBD1. J gave up 6 bases and V 2 bases, and 8 bases lay outside the gene matches. This CDR3 is 16 amino acids long. The V gene's germline CDR1 is LGHNA and CDR2 YNFKEQ. CDR3 nucleotides: TGTGCCAGCAGCCAAAATCCGGGACAGGGCTCTCAGCCCCAGCATTTT. Translated, it gives CASSQNPGQGSQPQHF.

The chain uses TRBV7-9 and TRBJ1-6, with D uncertain. The CDR3 totals 15 residues. In germline, CDR1 is SEHNR, CDR2 FQNEAQ (reference sequence). The V end lost 0 bases, the J end lost 10 bases, and 13 bases lay between the germline ends. The CDR3 DNA reads TGTGCCAGCAGCTTAGCGGGGAGCAAGGGCTCACCCCTCCACTTT. Protein: CASSLAGSKGSPLHF.

This clone was recorded a few times. V and J are TRBV5-4 and TRBJ2-7; possible D gene TRBD1, 5 bases. Trimming removed 1 base at V and 4 bases at J, with 12 bases between. This CDR3 region has 14 residues. Germline V gene sequence: CDR1 SGHNT, CDR2 YYREEE (reference sequence). Here the CDR3 reads CASSLTTGQYEQYF. The CDR3 DNA follows: TGTGCCAGCAGCTTGACTACAGGACAATACGAGCAGTACTTC.

This chain's CDR3 is CASSPRLSGELFF. CDR3 nucleotides: TGTGCCAGCAGCCCCAGGTTGTCCGGGGAGCTGTTTTTT. J is TRBJ2-2 and V is TRBV9; D is uncertain. CDR3 size: 13 residues. In germline, CDR1 is SGDLS, CDR2 YYNGEE. Deletions cut 4 bases from V and 6 bases from J, with 10 bases between.